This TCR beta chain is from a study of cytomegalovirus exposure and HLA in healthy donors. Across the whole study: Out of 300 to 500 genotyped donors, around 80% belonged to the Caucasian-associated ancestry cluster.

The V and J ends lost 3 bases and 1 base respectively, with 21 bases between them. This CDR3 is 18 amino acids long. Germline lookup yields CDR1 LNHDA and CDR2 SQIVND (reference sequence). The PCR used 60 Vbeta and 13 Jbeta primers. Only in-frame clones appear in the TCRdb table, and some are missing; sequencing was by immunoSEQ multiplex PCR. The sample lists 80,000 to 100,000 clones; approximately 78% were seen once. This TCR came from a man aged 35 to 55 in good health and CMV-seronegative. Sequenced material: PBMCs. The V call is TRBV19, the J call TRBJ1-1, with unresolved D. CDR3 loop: CASSIPNLPEPPNTEAFF. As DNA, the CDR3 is TGTGCCAGTAGTATCCCTAACCTTCCCGAACCTCCGAACACTGAAGCTTTCTTT.